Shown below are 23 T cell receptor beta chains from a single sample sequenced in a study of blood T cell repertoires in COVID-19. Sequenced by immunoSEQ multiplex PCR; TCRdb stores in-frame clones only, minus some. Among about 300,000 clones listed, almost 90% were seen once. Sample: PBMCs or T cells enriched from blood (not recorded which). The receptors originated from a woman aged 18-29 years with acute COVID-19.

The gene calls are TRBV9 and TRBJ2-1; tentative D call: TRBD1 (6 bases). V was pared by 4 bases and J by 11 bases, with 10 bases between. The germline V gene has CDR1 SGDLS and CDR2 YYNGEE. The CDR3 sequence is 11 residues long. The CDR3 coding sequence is TGTGCCAGCAGCCCCGGACAGAAGCAGTTCTTC. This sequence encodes CASSPGQKQFF.

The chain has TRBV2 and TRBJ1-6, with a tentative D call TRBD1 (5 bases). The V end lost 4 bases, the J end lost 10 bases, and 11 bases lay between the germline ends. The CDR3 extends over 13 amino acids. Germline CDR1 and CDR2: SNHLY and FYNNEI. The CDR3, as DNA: TGTGCCAGCAGTGGTCAGGGATCCTCACCCCTCCACTTT. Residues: CASSGQGSSPLHF.

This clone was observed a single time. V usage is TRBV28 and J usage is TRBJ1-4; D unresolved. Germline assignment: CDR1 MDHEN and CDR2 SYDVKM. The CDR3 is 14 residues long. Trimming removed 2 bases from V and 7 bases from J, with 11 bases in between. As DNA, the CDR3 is TGTGCCAGCAGTTTAAGTCCTAATCGTGAAAAACTGTTTTTT. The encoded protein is CASSLSPNREKLFF.

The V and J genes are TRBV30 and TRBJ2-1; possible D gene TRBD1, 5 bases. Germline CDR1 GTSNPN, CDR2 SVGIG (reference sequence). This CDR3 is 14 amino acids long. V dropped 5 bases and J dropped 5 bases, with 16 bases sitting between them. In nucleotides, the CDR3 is TGTGCCTGGGTTGGCAGGGTTTATGACAATGAGCAGTTCTTC. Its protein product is CAWVGRVYDNEQFF.

The CDR3 protein is CSASAGQGLSQGYTF. The CDR3 DNA follows: TGCAGTGCTAGTGCCGGACAGGGGTTATCTCAAGGCTACACCTTC. V usage is TRBV20-1 and J usage is TRBJ1-2; TRBD1 matches at 9 bases. The CDR3 runs to 15 residues. CDR1 and CDR2 (germline): DFQATT, SNEGSKA (reference sequence). The V segment lost 3 bases and the J segment 8 bases; nucleotides outside the gene matches: 13.

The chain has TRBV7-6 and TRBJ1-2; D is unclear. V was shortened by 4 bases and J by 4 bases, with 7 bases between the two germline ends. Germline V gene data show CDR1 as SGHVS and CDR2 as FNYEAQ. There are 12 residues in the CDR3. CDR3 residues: CASSSGSYGYTF. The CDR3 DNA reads TGTGCCAGCAGCTCCGGTTCCTATGGCTACACCTTC.

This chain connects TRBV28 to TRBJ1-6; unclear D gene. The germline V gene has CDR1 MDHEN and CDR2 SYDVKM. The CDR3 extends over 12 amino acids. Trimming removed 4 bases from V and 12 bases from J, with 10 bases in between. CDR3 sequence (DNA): TGTGCCAGCAGTTCCAACCAGTTACCCCTCCACTTT. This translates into CASSSNQLPLHF.

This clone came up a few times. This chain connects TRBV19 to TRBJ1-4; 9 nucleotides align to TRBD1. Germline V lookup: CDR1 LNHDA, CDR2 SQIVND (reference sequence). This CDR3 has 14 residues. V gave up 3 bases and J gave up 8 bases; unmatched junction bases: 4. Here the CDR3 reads CASSITGGKEKLFF. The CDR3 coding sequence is TGTGCCAGTAGTATTACAGGGGGCAAGGAAAAACTGTTTTTT.

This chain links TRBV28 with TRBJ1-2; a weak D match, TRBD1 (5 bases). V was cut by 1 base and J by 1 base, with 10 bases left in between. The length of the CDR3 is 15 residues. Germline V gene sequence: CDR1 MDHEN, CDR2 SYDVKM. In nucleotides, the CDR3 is TGTGCCAGCAGTTTATTCAGGGATGATAACTATGGCTACACCTTC. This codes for CASSLFRDDNYGYTF.

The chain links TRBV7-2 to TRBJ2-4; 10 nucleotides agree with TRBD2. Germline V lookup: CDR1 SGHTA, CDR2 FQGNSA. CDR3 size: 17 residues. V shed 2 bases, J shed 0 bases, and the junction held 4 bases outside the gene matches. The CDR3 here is CASSLRPSGGAKNIQYF. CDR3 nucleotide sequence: TGTGCCAGCAGCTTACGGCCTAGCGGGGGAGCCAAAAACATTCAGTACTTC.

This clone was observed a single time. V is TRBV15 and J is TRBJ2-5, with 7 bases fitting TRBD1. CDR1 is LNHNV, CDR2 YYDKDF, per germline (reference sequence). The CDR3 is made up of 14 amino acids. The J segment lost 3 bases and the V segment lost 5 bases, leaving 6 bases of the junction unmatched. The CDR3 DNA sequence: TGTGCCACCAGCCCAAGACAGGGTGAAGAGACCCAGTACTTC. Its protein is CATSPRQGEETQYF.

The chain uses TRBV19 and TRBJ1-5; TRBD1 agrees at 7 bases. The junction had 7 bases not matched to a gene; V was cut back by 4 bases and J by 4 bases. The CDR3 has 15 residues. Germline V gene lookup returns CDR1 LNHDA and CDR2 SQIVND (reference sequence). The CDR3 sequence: CASSRSGQLNQPQHF. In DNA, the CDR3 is TGTGCCAGTAGTAGGTCGGGACAGCTGAATCAGCCCCAGCATTTT.

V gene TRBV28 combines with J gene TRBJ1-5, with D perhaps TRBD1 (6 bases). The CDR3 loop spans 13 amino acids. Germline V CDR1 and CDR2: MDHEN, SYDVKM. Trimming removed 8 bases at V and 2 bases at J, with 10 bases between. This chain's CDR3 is CASVRGGNQPQHF. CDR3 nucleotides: TGTGCCAGCGTCAGGGGTGGCAATCAGCCCCAGCATTTT.

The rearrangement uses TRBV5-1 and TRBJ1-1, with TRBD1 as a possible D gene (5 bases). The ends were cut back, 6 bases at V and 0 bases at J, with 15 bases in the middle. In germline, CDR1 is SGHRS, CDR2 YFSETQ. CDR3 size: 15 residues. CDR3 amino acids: CASTLWGGMNTEAFF. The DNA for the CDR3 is TGCGCCAGCACCTTATGGGGGGGAATGAACACTGAAGCTTTCTTT.

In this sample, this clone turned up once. The CDR3 is CASSSEFWGVNEQFF. In DNA, the CDR3 is TGTGCCAGCAGCTCTGAGTTCTGGGGGGTCAATGAGCAGTTCTTC. The genes are TRBV7-9 and TRBJ2-1; D may be TRBD2 (6 bases). In germline, CDR1 is SEHNR, CDR2 FQNEAQ (reference sequence). V was pared by 4 bases and J by 6 bases, with 16 bases between. The CDR3 consists of 15 residues.

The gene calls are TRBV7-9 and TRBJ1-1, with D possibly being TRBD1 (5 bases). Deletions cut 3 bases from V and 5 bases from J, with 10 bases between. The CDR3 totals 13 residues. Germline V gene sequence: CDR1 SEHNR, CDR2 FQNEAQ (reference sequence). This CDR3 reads CASSLLSGTEAFF. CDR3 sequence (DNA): TGTGCCAGCAGCTTGTTATCAGGGACTGAAGCTTTCTTT.

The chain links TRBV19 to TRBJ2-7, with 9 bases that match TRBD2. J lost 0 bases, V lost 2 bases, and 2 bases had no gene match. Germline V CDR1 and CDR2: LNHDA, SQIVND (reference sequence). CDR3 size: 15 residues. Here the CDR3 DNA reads TGTGCCAGTAGTATAAAGCGGGAGGCCTCCTACGAGCAGTACTTC. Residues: CASSIKREASYEQYF.

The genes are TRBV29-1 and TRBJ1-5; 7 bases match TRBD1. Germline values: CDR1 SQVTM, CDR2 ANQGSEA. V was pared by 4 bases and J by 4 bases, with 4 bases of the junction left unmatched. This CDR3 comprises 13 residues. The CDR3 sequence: CSVGTGKNQPQHF. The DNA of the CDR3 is TGCAGCGTTGGGACAGGTAAAAATCAGCCCCAGCATTTT.

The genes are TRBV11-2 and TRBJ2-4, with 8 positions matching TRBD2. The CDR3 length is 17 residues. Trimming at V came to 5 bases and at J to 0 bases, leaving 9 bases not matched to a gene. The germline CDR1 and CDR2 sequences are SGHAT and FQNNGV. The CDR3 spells CASSVGSGVVAKNIQYF. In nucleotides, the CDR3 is TGTGCCAGCAGCGTCGGTAGCGGGGTTGTAGCCAAAAACATTCAGTACTTC.

The CDR3 nucleotides read TGTGCCAGCAGCCGTAGCGGACCTAACACCGGGGAGCTGTTTTTT. Its protein product is CASSRSGPNTGELFF. The chain carries TRBV9 and TRBJ2-2, with D perhaps TRBD2 (6 bases). Between the trimmed V and J ends, which lost 4 bases and 2 bases, there was a span of 12 bases. Germline V lookup: CDR1 SGDLS, CDR2 YYNGEE. The CDR3 runs to 15 residues.

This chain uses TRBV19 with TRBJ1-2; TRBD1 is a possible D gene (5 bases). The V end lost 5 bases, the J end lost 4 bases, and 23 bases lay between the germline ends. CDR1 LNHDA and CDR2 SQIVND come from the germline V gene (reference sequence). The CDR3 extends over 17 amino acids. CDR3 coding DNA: TGTGCCAGTAGTCCTCAAGGTGGAATAGGGGCCCCCTATGGCTACACCTTC. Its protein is CASSPQGGIGAPYGYTF.

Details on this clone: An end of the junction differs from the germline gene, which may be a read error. The CDR3, as DNA: TGTGCTAGCAGCTTAGTCACTTCGTCCTACAATGAGCAGTTCTTC. This translates into CASSLVTSSYNEQFF. The chain couples TRBV7-7 to TRBJ2-1; unclear D gene. The CDR3 consists of 15 residues. Germline-derived CDR1 and CDR2 are SSHAT and FNYEAQ (reference sequence).

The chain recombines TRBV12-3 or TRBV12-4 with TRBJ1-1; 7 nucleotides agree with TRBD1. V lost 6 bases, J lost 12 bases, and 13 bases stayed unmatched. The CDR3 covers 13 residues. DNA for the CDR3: TGTGCCAGCAGCCTCGACAGGGCGGGAGGGACTTTCTTT. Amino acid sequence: CASSLDRAGGTFF.